This T cell receptor (beta chain) was documented in a study of blood T cell repertoires in COVID-19. Turning to the study itself: There were acute and convalescent COVID-19 samples, and they came from the United States, Italy and Spain. In each case, the material was cDNA or gDNA derived from T cells, B-cell-depleted T cells, or PBMCs.

Looked up from germline, CDR1 is SNHLY and CDR2 is FYNNEI. V gave up 6 bases and J gave up 0 bases, with 8 bases separating them. The CDR3 sequence is 13 residues long. Original data processing: From reference gene primer amplification, estimates of nucleated cell counts were derived. Data came from immunoSEQ multiplex PCR; TCRdb stores just in-frame clones and leaves some out. V and J calls and clone size come straight from that table; D and trimming were deduced from the DNA. This sample has under 250,000 clones, with roughly 86% found just once. The rearrangement joins TRBV2 to TRBJ1-1; D gene unclear. What was sequenced was peripheral blood. This clonotype was sampled from a man in his fifties or sixties with acute or convalescent COVID-19. CDR3: CASRGTVNTEAFF. Here the CDR3 DNA reads TGTGCCAGCAGAGGAACAGTGAACACTGAAGCTTTCTTT.